This T cell receptor (beta chain) was identified in a study of blood T cell repertoires in COVID-19. Repertoires were generated with immunoSEQ multiplex PCR, while TCRdb's copy carries only in-frame clones and drops some. The table records roughly 68,000 clones, around nine tenths of them present only once. All enrollees were about 18 to 100 years old and from approximately 24 US areas. Participant reports of clinical history set cohort assignment. J lost 4 bases, V lost 3 bases, and 2 bases had no gene match. The CDR3 sequence is 13 residues long. In germline, CDR1 is SQVTM, CDR2 ANQGSEA. The chain recombines TRBV29-1 with TRBJ1-2; 10 bases fit TRBD1. This TCR derives from a woman in her thirties or forties who had recovered from COVID-19. The sequenced sample consisted of PBMCs or T cells enriched from blood (not recorded which). The CDR3 region is CSVDRTGGYGYTF. CDR3 in DNA: TGCAGCGTTGACCGGACAGGGGGCTATGGCTACACCTTC.